Reported below is one T cell receptor (beta chain). Its antigen is currently unknown. The data derive from a study of OX40 agonist ivuxolimab in advanced cancers. Whole-study context: The patients' treatment was ivuxolimab, an agonistic anti-OX40 (CD134) antibody. Patients received ivuxolimab, an intravenous treatment, every 2 weeks at 0.01 to 10 mg/kg.

V gave up 4 bases and J gave up 8 bases, with 14 bases separating them. CDR3 length: 13 residues. The germline V gene has CDR1 SGHTA and CDR2 FQGNSA. Assay: immunoSEQ multiplex PCR; the TCRdb copy retains only in-frame clones and omits some. Among 18,000 or so clones listed, 83% were seen once. Study-wide results and caveats: No antigen was identified for the clonally expanded peripheral T cells.

This rearrangement joins TRBV7-2 to TRBJ1-2; D possibly corresponds to TRBD1 (5 bases). Specimen: CD4+ or CD8+ T cells sorted from blood, collected in a trial of the OX40 agonist ivuxolimab. This receptor was obtained from an adult with an advanced solid tumor such as melanoma, head and neck, liver or kidney cancer. This chain's CDR3 is CASSSFGGDGYTF. The CDR3 region has the DNA TGTGCCAGCAGCTCGTTCGGCGGGGACGGCTACACCTTC.